Following are 17 T cell receptor beta chains from one sample sequenced in a study of CD8+ T cells in alopecia areata. Sequencing templates came from extracted RNA that was reverse transcribed into cDNA. Sequencing was performed with immunoSEQ multiplex PCR; in TCRdb, only in-frame clones are kept and a portion is missing. The sample has around 20,000 clones, none seen only once; the top ten hold 31%. Cells that came from pooled cutaneous lymph nodes were sorted using CD4, CD8alpha, NKG2D, NKG2ACE and other markers. The sequencing input was CD8+ T cells sorted from a lymph node. Every receptor here comes from a C3H/HeJ mouse with alopecia areata. The strain bears MHC haplotype H2-k.

This clone appeared a few times. Gene labels here are mouse ones. The read comes to an end 4 residues before the CDR3 does, leaving the germline J gene to fill in the end. The chain couples TRBV19 to TRBJ2-5; 11 bases align to TRBD2. The CDR3 has 14 amino acids. Germline CDR1 is FNHDT and CDR2 is SITEND (reference sequence). The CDR3 DNA, read in part, is TGTGCCAGCAGCCCGGACTGGGGGGAAGAC. It translates to CASSPDWGED. The full CDR3 protein reads CASSPDWGEDTQYF. The entire variable domain, with the rest obtained from reference TRBV19 and TRBJ2-5, is as follows: GGIITQTPKFLIGQEGQKLTLKCQQNFNHDTMYWYRQDSGKGLRLIYYSITENDLQKGDLSEGYDASREKKSSFSLTVTSAQKNEMAVFLCASSPDWGEDTQYFGPGTRLLVL.

In this sample, this clone turned up many times. Gene and germline names: mouse. The part of the CDR3 DNA that was read is TGTGCCAGCGGTGATGCGAGGCAGGGAACCAACGAA. Protein sequence: CASGDARQGTNE. The full CDR3 sequence reads CASGDARQGTNERLFF. The V gene is TRBV13-2, the J gene TRBJ1-4; possible D gene TRBD1, 5 bases. The CDR3 end is not reached by the read, which stops 4 residues before it; the germline J gene fills it in. V was cut by 0 bases and J by 3 bases, with 12 bases left in between. This CDR3 spans 16 amino acids. Germline CDR1 is NNHNN and CDR2 is SYGAGS (reference sequence).

This clone was detected only a few times. The genes are named according to mouse. The read ends 4 residues before the CDR3 terminus; that terminus is restored from the germline J gene. The chain uses TRBV13-2 and TRBJ2-1, with D perhaps TRBD1 (6 bases). Germline values: CDR1 NNHNN, CDR2 SYGAGS (reference sequence). The germline V and J ends were trimmed by 4 bases and 1 base, with 12 bases remaining between them. The CDR3 is 15 residues long. The part of the CDR3 DNA that was read is TGTGCCAGCGGTTCCAGGGGTGGAAACTATGCT. This codes for CASGSRGGNYA. From start to end, the CDR3 is CASGSRGGNYAEQFF.

This clone has just a few counts. Gene names are the mouse ones. Read data end 4 residues before the CDR3 end; the end is taken from the germline J gene. V gene TRBV3 combines with J gene TRBJ2-1; 11 bases map to TRBD2. Germline assignment: CDR1 SNHLY and CDR2 FYNGKV (reference sequence). This CDR3 is 16 amino acids long. V lost 3 bases to trimming and J lost 1 base; unmatched junction nucleotides: 2. CDR3 DNA, as far as it was read: TGTGCCAGCAGCTTTCGGGACTGGGGGAACTATGCT. It is translated as CASSFRDWGNYA. The complete CDR3 reads CASSFRDWGNYAEQFF.

This clone was counted ten times or more. All gene names here are mouse names. The CDR3 is cut off 4 residues early in the read; its end comes from the germline J gene. The rearrangement uses TRBV13-3 and TRBJ2-7, with 8 bases aligning to TRBD2. From germline, CDR1 is NNHDY and CDR2 SYVADS. This CDR3 has 15 residues. Incomplete CDR3 DNA: TGTGCCAGCAGCGTCCAACTGGGGGCTAAATAT. Translating gives CASSVQLGAKY. The entire CDR3 reads CASSVQLGAKYEQYF.

Concerning this clone itself: The gene names given are mouse names. The DNA ends 4 residues before the CDR3 does, and the rest of the CDR3 is filled in from the germline J gene. The V gene is TRBV1, the J gene TRBJ1-2; 9 nucleotides agree with TRBD1. V lost 0 bases to trimming and J lost 3 bases; unmatched junction nucleotides: 5. Germline loops: CDR1 NSQYPW, CDR2 LRSPGD (reference sequence). There are 16 residues in the CDR3. CDR3 bases read: TGCACCTGCAGTGCAGATACAGGGGGCGCACACTCC. Its protein is CTCSADTGGAHS. The entire CDR3 protein is CTCSADTGGAHSDYTF.

This clone was picked up a small number of times. These gene names are mouse names. The CDR3 extends 4 residues past the end of the read, so its final part is completed from the germline J gene. The chain carries TRBV1 and TRBJ1-1; D is possibly TRBD1 (6 bases). In germline, CDR1 is NSQYPW, CDR2 LRSPGD (reference sequence). V dropped 0 bases and J dropped 4 bases, with 9 bases sitting between them. The CDR3 is made up of 14 amino acids. The CDR3 is CTCSADPRGTEVFF. Partial CDR3 DNA: TGCACCTGCAGTGCAGATCCCAGGGGCACA.

A note on this clone: Gene names are mouse gene names. The read stops 4 residues short of the end of the CDR3; the missing end is completed from the germline J gene. The chain recombines TRBV19 with TRBJ1-1, with TRBD1 identical over 7 bases. Germline CDR1 and CDR2: FNHDT and SITEND (reference sequence). This CDR3 is 13 amino acids long. The ends lost 7 bases at V and 0 bases at J; junction bases unmatched: 3. CDR3 residues: CASCGTANTEVFF. Incomplete CDR3 DNA: TGTGCCAGCTGCGGGACAGCAAACACA.

This clone showed up many times. The gene names here belong to mouse. CDR3 sequence: CASSSSGTGSYEQYF. CDR3 DNA (partial): TGTGCCAGCAGTTCCTCCGGGACTGGCTCCTAT. This sequence joins TRBV13-3 and TRBJ2-7; 8 bases are a match to TRBD2. The read ends 4 residues early relative to the CDR3; the germline J gene fills the gap. Germline CDR1 NNHDY, CDR2 SYVADS. The CDR3 loop spans 15 amino acids. V lost 4 bases and J lost 0; bases outside the gene matches: 6.

At least ten counts were recorded for this clone. The genes are named according to mouse. The CDR3 end lies 4 residues beyond the end of the read and is filled in from the germline J gene. The genes are TRBV13-3 and TRBJ1-2, with D possibly TRBD1 on 6 matching bases. The ends were cut back, 3 bases at V and 4 bases at J, with 13 bases in the middle. The CDR3 length is 14 residues. Germline loops: CDR1 NNHDY, CDR2 SYVADS. The CDR3 bases that were read are TGTGCCAGCAGTGGTGGGGGGGGCGGCTCC. Its protein is CASSGGGGGS. Given in full, the CDR3 is CASSGGGGGSDYTF.

In the case of this clone: The protein in this entry is translated from the DNA; at residue 13 it differs from the protein listed in TCRdb. Gene names are the mouse ones. The read gets to within 3 residues of the CDR3 end, and the germline J gene fills in the rest. J is TRBJ1-3 and V is TRBV13-3, with 9 positions matching TRBD1. The length of the CDR3 is 16 residues. With 0 bases clipped from V and 1 base from J, the junction kept 2 bases outside the gene matches. Germline V CDR1 and CDR2: NNHDY, SYVADS. The CDR3 bases that were read are TGTGCCAGCAGTGATGAGGGACAGGGCTCTGGAAATACG. Protein: CASSDEGQGSGNT. The entire CDR3 reads CASSDEGQGSGNTLYF.

This clone was recorded many times. Germline and genes here are mouse. The read terminates 4 residues before the CDR3 end, so the remaining end is supplied by the germline J gene. The J gene is TRBJ2-7, the V gene TRBV13-3, with D possibly TRBD1 on 7 matching bases. Trimming took 2 bases from V and 3 from J, leaving 12 bases between them. The germline V gene encodes CDR1 NNHDY and CDR2 SYVADS. The CDR3 extends over 14 amino acids. The CDR3 spells CASSDGQGGYEQYF. The sequenced part of the CDR3 DNA is TGTGCCAGCAGTGACGGCCAGGGGGGCTAT.

The sample holds many counts of this clone. Germline and genes here are mouse. Here the CDR3 reads CTCSAEGADAEQFF. CDR3 DNA (partial): TGCACCTGCAGTGCAGAGGGGGCGGATGCT. The gene calls are TRBV1 and TRBJ2-1; D possibly matches TRBD1 or TRBD2 (6 bases each). The observed sequence ends 4 residues before the CDR3 terminus, with the missing tail filled in from the germline J gene. This CDR3 comprises 14 residues. Trimming stripped 0 bases from V and 5 bases from J, with 8 bases between. CDR1 is NSQYPW and CDR2 is LRSPGD in the germline V gene (reference sequence).

This clone was seen ten or more times. Gene names are the mouse ones. The covered CDR3 bases are TGTGCCAGCAGTGTACTGGGGGGGTTCAGCTCCTAT. Its protein product is CASSVLGGFSSY. The CDR3 reads in full as CASSVLGGFSSYEQYF. The chain carries TRBV13-3 and TRBJ2-7, with TRBD2 matching 10 bases. Read data end 4 residues before the CDR3 end; the end is taken from the germline J gene. The V and J ends lost 3 bases and 0 bases, in that order; junction bases with no gene match: 6. Germline V lookup: CDR1 NNHDY, CDR2 SYVADS. The CDR3 is 16 residues long.

About this clone: Gene names denote mouse genes. The read halts 4 residues ahead of the CDR3 end, with the missing end drawn from the germline J gene. V usage is TRBV13-2 and J usage is TRBJ2-2, with D possibly TRBD1 on 6 matching bases. The germline V and J ends were trimmed by 5 bases and 1 base, with 12 bases remaining between them. From germline, CDR1 is NNHNN and CDR2 SYGAGS (reference sequence). The CDR3 length is 15 residues. The CDR3 DNA, read in part, is TGTGCCAGCGGCCCCGGACAGCAAAACACCGGG. Translation gives CASGPGQQNTG. The entire CDR3 reads CASGPGQQNTGQLYF.

On this clone: Gene names follow the mouse nomenclature. The read terminates 4 residues ahead of where the CDR3 ends, so the germline J gene completes it. The chain uses TRBV13-2 and TRBJ2-7, with 11 bases lining up with TRBD2. CDR1 is NNHNN and CDR2 is SYGAGS in the germline V gene (reference sequence). This CDR3 spans 15 amino acids. The sequenced CDR3 bases are TGTGCCAGCGGTGATTTCCGGGACTGGGGGTAT. The encoded protein is CASGDFRDWGY. The complete CDR3 protein is CASGDFRDWGYEQYF.

A remark on this clone: Each gene name is a mouse one. The CDR3 is cut off 4 residues early in the read; its end comes from the germline J gene. The chain employs TRBV3 and TRBJ2-1; D perhaps matches TRBD1 (5 bases). Per germline, CDR1 SNHLY and CDR2 FYNGKV (reference sequence). Between the trimmed V and J ends, which lost 3 bases and 3 bases, there was a span of 6 bases. This CDR3 has 13 residues. CDR3 protein: CASSLTVYAEQFF. The DNA read from the CDR3 is TGTGCCAGCAGCTTGACAGTCTATGCT. The full variable domain, its missing parts supplied by reference TRBV3 and TRBJ2-1, is GPKVLQIPSHQIIDMGQMVTLNCDPVSNHLYFYWYKQILGQQMEFLVNFYNGKVMEKSKLFKDQFSVERPDGSYFTLKIQPTALEDSAVYFCASSLTVYAEQFFGPGTRLTVL.